The clone carrying this T cell receptor beta chain was seen a single time. The antigen is unknown. These data belong to a study of cytotoxic CD8 clonotypes in ibrutinib-treated CLL. Looking at the study overall: On average, around 85,000 productive rearrangements and approximately 250,000 productive templates per sample. Study observations and caveats: Public clonotypes, found uncommonly, either contracted or stayed stable on treatment.

Clones were sequenced by immunoSEQ multiplex PCR, and TCRdb holds only the in-frame ones, with some missing. The sample has approximately 130,000 clones, less than 90% seen once; the top ten hold around 3.3%. The sequenced sample was PBMCs, obtained after 24 months of ibrutinib treatment. This sequence originates from a human donor with chronic lymphocytic leukemia.

The CDR3: CASSLRGTYEQYF. CDR3 nucleotide sequence: TGTGCCAGCAGCTTGAGGGGGACCTACGAGCAGTACTTC. The gene calls are TRBV5-8 and TRBJ2-7; the D gene is possibly TRBD1 (6 bases). Per germline, CDR1 SGHTS and CDR2 YDEGEE. This CDR3 contains 13 residues. The germline V and J ends were trimmed by 1 base and 2 bases, with 7 bases remaining between them. The whole variable domain, remainder taken from reference TRBV5-8 and TRBJ2-7, is EAGVTQSPTHLIKTRGQQATLRCSPISGHTSVYWYQQALGLGLQFLLWYDEGEERNRGNFPPRFSGRQFPNYSSELNVNALELEDSALYLCASSLRGTYEQYFGPGTRLTVT.